The present entry profiles one TCR beta chain with its context. This sample was taken from a study of T cell responses to AZD1222 COVID-19 vaccine. Sequencing was performed with immunoSEQ multiplex PCR; in TCRdb, only in-frame clones are kept and a portion is missing. The data contain more than 95,000 clones, 70% to 90% of them seen just once; the ten biggest clones take up roughly 1.5%. Sample: peripheral blood, taken on day 0 of AZD1222 vaccination. This clonotype was obtained from an adult in good health.

The CDR3 coding sequence is TGTGCCAGCAGTGAAGCGGCGACCGGGGGCGCCTACGAGCAGTACTTC. Translation: CASSEAATGGAYEQYF. This chain connects TRBV6-1 to TRBJ2-7; perhaps D is TRBD1 or TRBD2 (6 bases each). CDR1 is MNHNS and CDR2 is SASEGT in the germline V gene. The CDR3 consists of 16 residues. Trimming left V 0 bases short and J 2 bases short, with 14 bases between.